A single sample gave rise to the 20 T cell receptor beta chains below, sequenced in a study of blood T cell repertoires in COVID-19. Assay used: immunoSEQ multiplex PCR; TCRdb lists only in-frame clones, some missing. The table includes some 200,000 clones, around 87% detected once. The sample consisted of PBMCs or T cells enriched from blood (not recorded which). Receptors originate from a man aged 30-40 years in a cohort exposed to, infected with or recovered from COVID-19 (not recorded which).

The chain couples TRBV5-1 to TRBJ1-1; D may be TRBD1 (6 bases). In germline, CDR1 is SGHRS, CDR2 YFSETQ. The CDR3 loop spans 18 amino acids. V was clipped by 3 bases and J by 0 bases, with 21 bases between them. In DNA form, the CDR3 reads TGCGCCAGCAGCTATGGGGTCGGGGCAGGGGCCATGAACACTGAAGCTTTCTTT. Protein sequence: CASSYGVGAGAMNTEAFF.

The V and J genes are TRBV28 and TRBJ1-1; TRBD1 agrees at 7 bases. Germline V CDR1 and CDR2: MDHEN, SYDVKM. Germline trimming cut 6 bases from V and 4 bases from J; bases unmatched to any gene: 8. The CDR3 is made up of 14 amino acids. CDR3 residues: CASSRQGEITEAFF. Here the CDR3 DNA reads TGTGCCAGCAGCCGACAGGGCGAAATCACTGAAGCTTTCTTT.

The CDR3 DNA reads TGCGCCAGCAGGCTAGCGGGAGGAGGACCCTACGAGCAGTACTTC. Translated: CASRLAGGGPYEQYF. The chain couples TRBV5-1 to TRBJ2-7; 11 bases match TRBD2. Germline V gives CDR1 SGHRS, CDR2 YFSETQ. The CDR3 runs to 15 residues. V lost 5 bases to trimming and J lost 2 bases; unmatched junction nucleotides: 6.

The V gene is TRBV6-1, the J gene TRBJ2-7; 8 bases map to TRBD2. There are 16 residues in the CDR3. V lost 4 bases and J lost 2; bases outside the gene matches: 10. CDR1 MNHNS and CDR2 SASEGT come from the germline V gene. The CDR3 DNA sequence: TGTGCCAGCAGTGGGCAACTAGCGGCGGTACCCTACGAGCAGTACTTC. It specifies CASSGQLAAVPYEQYF.

This chain connects TRBV27 to TRBJ1-2; weak D call: TRBD1 (5 bases). The germline V gene encodes CDR1 MNHEY and CDR2 SMNVEV (reference sequence). V was shortened by 4 bases and J by 8 bases, with 17 bases between the two germline ends. The CDR3 length is 14 residues. The CDR3 reads CASSSPTGPWGYTF. The CDR3 region has the DNA TGTGCCAGCAGTTCGCCAACAGGCCCCTGGGGCTACACCTTC.

The chain has TRBV11-2 and TRBJ2-2; TRBD2 agrees at 7 bases. Unmatched junction bases numbered 7, after V lost 5 bases and J lost 4 bases. The CDR3 has 15 amino acids. Per germline, CDR1 SGHAT and CDR2 FQNNGV. The CDR3 sequence: CASSAGTIATGELFF. The CDR3 nucleotides read TGTGCCAGCAGCGCCGGGACTATTGCCACCGGGGAGCTGTTTTTT.

The rearrangement uses TRBV28 and TRBJ2-7; D gene ambiguous. CDR3 size: 14 residues. Trimming removed 6 bases at V and 5 bases at J, with 17 bases between. Looked up from germline, CDR1 is MDHEN and CDR2 is SYDVKM. The CDR3 loop is CASRRGGEENEQYF. The CDR3 region has the DNA TGTGCCAGCAGGCGAGGCGGAGAAGAAAACGAGCAGTACTTC.

This chain links TRBV5-1 with TRBJ1-1; D gene unclear. Germline-derived CDR1 and CDR2 are SGHRS and YFSETQ. With 2 bases removed from V and 4 bases from J, the gap between germline ends came to 12 bases. This CDR3 comprises 14 residues. The CDR3 DNA sequence: TGCGCCAGCAGCTTCCTTGGGGAGGCCACTGAAGCTTTCTTT. Amino acids: CASSFLGEATEAFF.

The rearrangement links TRBV3-1 (or the pseudogene TRBV3-2) to TRBJ2-1; D not certain. Germline V gene sequence: CDR1 LGHDT, CDR2 YNNKEL (reference sequence). Trimming took 4 bases from V and 7 from J, leaving 14 bases between them. The length of the CDR3 is 14 residues. Here the CDR3 DNA reads TGTGCCAGCAGCCTCCAATGGCGGATGAATGAGCAGTTCTTC. It encodes CASSLQWRMNEQFF.

This chain links TRBV12-3 or TRBV12-4 with TRBJ1-1; tentative D call: TRBD1 (6 bases). With 3 bases removed from V and 11 bases from J, the gap between germline ends came to 13 bases. This CDR3 is built from 12 residues. The CDR3 bases are TGTGCCAGCAGTTTGGGGGCCGGGGCGGCTTTCTTT. Translation: CASSLGAGAAFF.

A few counts support this clone. The chain combines TRBV7-3 with TRBJ2-2; no clear D gene. The CDR3 extends over 13 amino acids. CDR1 and CDR2 from the germline V gene are SGHTA and FQGTGA. The germline V and J ends were trimmed by 6 bases and 7 bases, with 12 bases remaining between them. DNA for the CDR3: TGTGCCAGCAGTAAAAGTCGAGGCGGGGAGCTGTTTTTT. Protein sequence: CASSKSRGGELFF. Full variable domain (missing parts from reference TRBV7-3 and TRBJ2-2): GAGVSQTPSNKVTEKGKYVELRCDPISGHTALYWYRQSLGQGPEFLIYFQGTGAADDSGLPNDRFFAVRPEGSVSTLKIQRTERGDSAVYLCASSKSRGGELFFGEGSRLTVL.

The rearrangement links TRBV6-5 to TRBJ2-7; TRBD2 might be the D (6 bases). Germline V CDR1 and CDR2: MNHEY, SVGAGI. The CDR3 is made up of 14 amino acids. Trimming shortened V by 6 bases and J by 0 bases, and 12 bases separated the two germline ends. The CDR3 spells CASRRDFSSYEQYF. The CDR3, as DNA: TGTGCCAGCAGGAGGGACTTTAGCTCCTACGAGCAGTACTTC.

This rearrangement joins TRBV6-2 or TRBV6-3 to TRBJ2-5, with D tentatively TRBD1 (6 bases). V lost 5 bases and J 2 bases, leaving 15 bases between the germline ends. This CDR3 has 15 residues. Per germline, CDR1 MNHEY and CDR2 SVGEGT. CDR3: CASSPGVLLQETQYF. The CDR3 DNA sequence: TGTGCCAGCAGTCCAGGGGTCCTCCTTCAAGAGACCCAGTACTTC.

The chain carries TRBV27 and TRBJ2-7; the D gene is possibly TRBD2 (6 bases). V was shortened by 5 bases and J by 3 bases, with 14 bases between the two germline ends. The CDR3 totals 14 residues. Germline V CDR1 and CDR2: MNHEY, SMNVEV (reference sequence). The CDR3 loop is CASSKRASLYEQYF. The CDR3 DNA reads as TGTGCCAGCAGTAAGCGGGCTTCCCTCTACGAGCAGTACTTC.

The V and J genes are TRBV28 and TRBJ1-5, with TRBD1 matching 9 bases. CDR1 is MDHEN, CDR2 SYDVKM, per germline. This CDR3 region has 16 residues. With V trimmed by 1 base and J by 4 bases, 5 bases remained unmatched. CDR3 bases: TGTGCCAGCAGTTTATCCCAGGGACAGGGTAATCAGCCCCAGCATTTT. Translating gives CASSLSQGQGNQPQHF.

The V and J genes are TRBV3-1 (or the pseudogene TRBV3-2) and TRBJ2-7, with TRBD2 identical over 13 bases. CDR3 size: 16 residues. Germline-derived CDR1 and CDR2 are LGHDT and YNNKEL (reference sequence). Trimming removed 4 bases from V and 3 bases from J; junction bases left unmatched: 6. The CDR3 here is CASSPGLAGPFYEQYF. DNA for the CDR3: TGTGCCAGCAGCCCGGGACTAGCGGGACCTTTCTACGAGCAGTACTTC.

The chain uses TRBV7-3 and TRBJ2-5, with 7 bases lining up with TRBD2. After removal of 1 base from V and 1 base from J, the junction contained 3 bases not matched to a gene. CDR3 length: 15 residues. Germline CDR1 SGHTA, CDR2 FQGTGA. CDR3 amino acids: CASSLRPSGQETQYF. CDR3 nucleotides: TGTGCCAGCAGCTTAAGGCCTAGCGGCCAAGAGACCCAGTACTTC.

The J gene is TRBJ1-1, the V gene TRBV6-5; 10 positions match TRBD1. J gave up 5 bases and V 4 bases, and 1 base lay outside the gene matches. CDR3 length: 13 amino acids. Germline CDR1 is MNHEY and CDR2 is SVGAGI. The CDR3 region has the DNA TGTGCCAGCAGTTGGACAGGGGGGACTGAAGCTTTCTTT. Translating it yields CASSWTGGTEAFF.

This clone was seen just once. The genes are TRBV29-1 and TRBJ1-1, with D possibly TRBD1 on 6 matching bases. This CDR3 contains 13 residues. Trimming stripped 2 bases from V and 6 bases from J, with 13 bases between. Per germline, CDR1 SQVTM and CDR2 ANQGSEA. The DNA of the CDR3 is TGCAGCGTTGAAAGGGGGGGCGGTTCTGAAGCTTTCTTT. Encoded protein: CSVERGGGSEAFF.

This chain links TRBV21-1 with TRBJ1-5; no DNA check was done on the table's D call, TRBD1. TRBV21-1 corresponds to a pseudogene. The CDR3 length is 16 residues. The CDR3 protein is CASSNLDREPNQPQHF. DNA of the CDR3: TGTGCCAGCAGCAACCTCGACAGGGAACCTAATCAGCCCCAGCATTTT.